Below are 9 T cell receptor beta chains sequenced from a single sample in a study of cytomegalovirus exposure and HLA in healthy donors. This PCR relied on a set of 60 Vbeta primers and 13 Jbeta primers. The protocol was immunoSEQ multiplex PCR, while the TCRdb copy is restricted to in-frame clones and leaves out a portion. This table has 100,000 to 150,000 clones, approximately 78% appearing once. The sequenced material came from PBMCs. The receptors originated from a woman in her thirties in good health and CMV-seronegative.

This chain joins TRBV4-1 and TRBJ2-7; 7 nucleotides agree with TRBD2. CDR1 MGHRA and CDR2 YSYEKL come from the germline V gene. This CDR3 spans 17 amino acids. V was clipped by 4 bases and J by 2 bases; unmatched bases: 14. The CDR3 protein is CASSPFRPAGAAYEQYF. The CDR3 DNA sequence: TGCGCCAGCAGCCCTTTCCGGCCGGCGGGAGCAGCCTACGAGCAGTACTTC.

In DNA form, the CDR3 reads TGCAGCGTTGAAACGGGTCCAGATACGCAGTATTTT. It translates to CSVETGPDTQYF. The gene calls are TRBV29-1 and TRBJ2-3; D gene uncertain. Trimming cost V 2 bases and J 4 bases, with 7 bases left between them. Germline lookup yields CDR1 SQVTM and CDR2 ANQGSEA. This CDR3 spans 12 amino acids.

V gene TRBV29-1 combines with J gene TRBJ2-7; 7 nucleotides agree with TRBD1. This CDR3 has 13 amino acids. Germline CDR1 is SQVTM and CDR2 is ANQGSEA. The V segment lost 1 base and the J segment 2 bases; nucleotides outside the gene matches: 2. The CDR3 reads CSVEGQGAYEQYF. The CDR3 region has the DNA TGCAGCGTTGAAGGGCAGGGGGCCTACGAGCAGTACTTC.

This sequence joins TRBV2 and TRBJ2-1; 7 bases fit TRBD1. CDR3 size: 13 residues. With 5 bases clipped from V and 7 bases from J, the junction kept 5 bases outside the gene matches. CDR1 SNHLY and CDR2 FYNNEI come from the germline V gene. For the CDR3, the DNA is TGTGCCAGCAGTCCGGACAGGAGAAATGAGCAGTTCTTC. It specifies CASSPDRRNEQFF.

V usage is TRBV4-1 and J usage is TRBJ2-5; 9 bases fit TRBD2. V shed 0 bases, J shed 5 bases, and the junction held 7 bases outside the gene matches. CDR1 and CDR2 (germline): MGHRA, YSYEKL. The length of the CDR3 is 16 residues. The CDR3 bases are TGCGCCAGCAGCCAAGAAGGTAGCGGGAGAATGGAGACCCAGTACTTC. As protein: CASSQEGSGRMETQYF.

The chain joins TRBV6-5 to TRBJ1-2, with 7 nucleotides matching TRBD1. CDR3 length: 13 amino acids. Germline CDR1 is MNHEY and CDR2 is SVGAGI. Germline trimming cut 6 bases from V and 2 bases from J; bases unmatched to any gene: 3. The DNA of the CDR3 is TGTGCCAGCAGGTTGGACAGGAACTATGGCTACACCTTC. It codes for CASRLDRNYGYTF.

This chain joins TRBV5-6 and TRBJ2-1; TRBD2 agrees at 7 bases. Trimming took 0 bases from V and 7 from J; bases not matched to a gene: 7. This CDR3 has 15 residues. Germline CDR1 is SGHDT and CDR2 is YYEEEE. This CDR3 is CASSLGRGGLNEQFF. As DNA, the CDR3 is TGTGCCAGCAGCTTGGGGCGGGGAGGGTTGAATGAGCAGTTCTTC.

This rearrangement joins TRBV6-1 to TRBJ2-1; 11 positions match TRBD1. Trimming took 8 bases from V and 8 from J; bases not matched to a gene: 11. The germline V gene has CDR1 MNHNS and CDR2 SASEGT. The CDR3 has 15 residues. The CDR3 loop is CASAQWDRGVDEQFF. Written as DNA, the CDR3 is TGTGCCAGCGCCCAGTGGGACAGGGGGGTAGATGAGCAGTTCTTC.

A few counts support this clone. CDR3 sequence (DNA): TGTGCCACTCTCAACTGGGGGGGCGGTGATTCACCCCTCCACTTT. It translates to CATLNWGGGDSPLHF. The rearrangement uses TRBV6-5 and TRBJ1-6; TRBD1 is a possible D gene (6 bases). The CDR3 length is 15 residues. Germline V gene data show CDR1 as MNHEY and CDR2 as SVGAGI. Trimming took off 10 bases at V and 8 bases at J, with 21 bases between the two ends.